Each of the 10 T cell receptor beta chains below was sequenced from the same sample in a study of human T cells and chemical hapten exposure (dated by TCRdb to the early 2020s). Library method: RACE. The reads were generated on a NextSeq 500. The public reads were run again by TCRdb, first through fastp at Q25 and then through MiXCR, and only productive beta chains were kept. When rows share a CDR3 protein, they turn into one entry using the most common DNA and genes. The sample table records 150,000 to 200,000 distinct CDR3 sequences; approximately 24% of these occur just once. 2% to 2.5% of the sample belongs to the ten largest clones. What this sample's time point label stands for: patch test 3, about 24 weeks after DPC sensitization. This sample's treatment or condition label indicates: therapeutic diphenylcyclopropenone sensitization with weekly scalp DPC. The material was whole blood, obtained in connection with sensitization to the hapten diphenylcyclopropenone (DPC). All receptors come from a woman aged 40 to 50 with alopecia areata. Some clones in this sample may be carry-over from other donors' samples.

The V call is TRBV6-5, the J call TRBJ2-7; 9 bases match TRBD2. In germline, CDR1 is MNHEY, CDR2 SVGAGI. The V gene end was trimmed by 7 bases and the J gene end by 3 bases; junction bases not matched to a gene: 7. CDR3 size: 14 residues. The CDR3 bases are TGTGCCAGCAACCCACTAGCGGGTGACTACGAGCAGTACTTC. Amino acid sequence: CASNPLAGDYEQYF.

V and J are TRBV12-3 or TRBV12-4 and TRBJ2-5; D may match TRBD1 or TRBD2 (5 bases each). V was shortened by 6 bases and J by 2 bases, with 13 bases between the two germline ends. This CDR3 is built from 14 residues. CDR3 bases: TGTGCCAGCAGATCCGGGACGTTTCAAGAGACCCAGTACTTC. It yields the protein CASRSGTFQETQYF.

This clonotype appeared a few times. Here the CDR3 DNA reads TGTGCCAGCAGTTTCACCGGGCGGGGGAACTCCTACAATGAGCAGTTCTTC. Protein sequence: CASSFTGRGNSYNEQFF. The chain employs TRBV28 and TRBJ2-1; 7 nucleotides agree with TRBD2. Germline V gives CDR1 MDHEN, CDR2 SYDVKM. V lost 3 bases, J lost 0 bases, and 8 bases stayed unmatched. The CDR3 is made up of 17 amino acids.

The table lists this clonotype with many counts. The V and J genes are TRBV29-1 and TRBJ1-4; perhaps TRBD1 as D (5 bases). CDR3 size: 13 residues. With 2 bases removed from V and 7 bases from J, the gap between germline ends came to 11 bases. CDR1 is SQVTM and CDR2 is ANQGSEA in the germline V gene. The chain's CDR3 is CSVEWGEGEKLFF. CDR3 sequence (DNA): TGCAGCGTTGAATGGGGGGAGGGTGAAAAACTGTTTTTT. The full variable domain, its missing parts supplied by reference TRBV29-1 and TRBJ1-4, is SAVISQKPSRDICQRGTSLTIQCQVDSQVTMMFWYRQQPGQSLTLIATANQGSEATYESGFVIDKFPISRPNLTFSTLTVSNMSPEDSSIYLCSVEWGEGEKLFFGSGTQLSVL.

The rearrangement uses TRBV4-2 and TRBJ1-5; D perhaps matches TRBD1 (5 bases). With 4 bases removed from V and 0 bases from J, the gap between germline ends came to 31 bases. This CDR3 has 22 amino acids. Per the germline V gene, CDR1 is LGHNA and CDR2 is YNFKEQ. The CDR3 DNA sequence: TGTGCCAGCAGCCTTACAGGACCCGCTCTTGGGGGTACGTTTAGTAGCAATCAGCCCCAGCATTTT. It translates to CASSLTGPALGGTFSSNQPQHF.

This clonotype was recorded only once. The chain carries TRBV20-1 and TRBJ1-1; D might be TRBD1 (6 bases). Germline V gene data show CDR1 as DFQATT and CDR2 as SNEGSKA (reference sequence). This CDR3 is built from 14 residues. Trimming left V 1 base short and J 1 base short, with 10 bases between. The CDR3 DNA is TGCAGTGCTAGAGTCGGGGGGGCGAACACTGAAGCTTTCTTT. Translation: CSARVGGANTEAFF.

V and J are TRBV7-2 and TRBJ2-5, with no clear D. V lost 2 bases, J lost 4 bases, and 14 bases lay in between. Per germline, CDR1 SGHTA and CDR2 FQGNSA. The CDR3 extends over 15 amino acids. In DNA, the CDR3 is TGTGCCAGCAGCTTATGGAGTGTCCCAACAGAGACCCAGTACTTC. This gives the protein CASSLWSVPTETQYF.

This clonotype was seen more than once but under ten times. The CDR3 DNA is TGTGCCAGCAGTCGTAGCGAGTCAGATACGCAGTATTTT. This codes for CASSRSESDTQYF. The chain uses TRBV7-9 and TRBJ2-3; D may be TRBD2 (5 bases). The CDR3 contains 13 residues. The germline V and J ends were trimmed by 6 bases and 4 bases, with 11 bases remaining between them. CDR1 is SEHNR, CDR2 FQNEAQ, per germline (reference sequence).

The J gene is TRBJ2-1, the V gene TRBV27, with TRBD2 matching 7 bases. V was pared by 6 bases and J by 2 bases, with 4 bases of the junction left unmatched. The CDR3 sequence is 14 residues long. Germline V gene lookup returns CDR1 MNHEY and CDR2 SMNVEV (reference sequence). This CDR3 is CASSLAATYNEQFF. CDR3 DNA: TGTGCCAGCAGCCTAGCGGCTACCTACAATGAGCAGTTCTTC.

V usage is TRBV10-3 and J usage is TRBJ1-1; D may be TRBD1 (5 bases). The CDR3 consists of 13 residues. Germline-derived CDR1 and CDR2 are ENHRY and SYGVKD. V shed 7 bases and J shed 5 bases, with 14 bases lying between them. This chain's CDR3 is CAINSGRGTEAFF. The CDR3 coding sequence is TGTGCCATCAATTCAGGGAGAGGTACTGAAGCTTTCTTT.